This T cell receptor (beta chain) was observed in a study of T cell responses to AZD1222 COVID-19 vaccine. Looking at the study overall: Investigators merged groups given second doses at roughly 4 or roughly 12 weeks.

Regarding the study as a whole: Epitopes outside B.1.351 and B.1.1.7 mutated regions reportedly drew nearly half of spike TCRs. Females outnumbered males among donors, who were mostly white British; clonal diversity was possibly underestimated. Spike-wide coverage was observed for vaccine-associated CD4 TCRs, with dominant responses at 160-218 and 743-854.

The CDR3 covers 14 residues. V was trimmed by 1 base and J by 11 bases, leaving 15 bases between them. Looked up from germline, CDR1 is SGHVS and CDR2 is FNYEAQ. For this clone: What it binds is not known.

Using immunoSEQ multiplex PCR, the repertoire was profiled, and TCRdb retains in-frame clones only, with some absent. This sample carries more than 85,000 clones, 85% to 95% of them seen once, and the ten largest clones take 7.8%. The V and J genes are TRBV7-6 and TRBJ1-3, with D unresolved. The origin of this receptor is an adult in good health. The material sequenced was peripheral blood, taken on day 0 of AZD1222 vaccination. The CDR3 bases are TGTGCCAGCAGCTTAGAGGAACGGCCGGAGGCCATATATTTT. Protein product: CASSLEERPEAIYF.